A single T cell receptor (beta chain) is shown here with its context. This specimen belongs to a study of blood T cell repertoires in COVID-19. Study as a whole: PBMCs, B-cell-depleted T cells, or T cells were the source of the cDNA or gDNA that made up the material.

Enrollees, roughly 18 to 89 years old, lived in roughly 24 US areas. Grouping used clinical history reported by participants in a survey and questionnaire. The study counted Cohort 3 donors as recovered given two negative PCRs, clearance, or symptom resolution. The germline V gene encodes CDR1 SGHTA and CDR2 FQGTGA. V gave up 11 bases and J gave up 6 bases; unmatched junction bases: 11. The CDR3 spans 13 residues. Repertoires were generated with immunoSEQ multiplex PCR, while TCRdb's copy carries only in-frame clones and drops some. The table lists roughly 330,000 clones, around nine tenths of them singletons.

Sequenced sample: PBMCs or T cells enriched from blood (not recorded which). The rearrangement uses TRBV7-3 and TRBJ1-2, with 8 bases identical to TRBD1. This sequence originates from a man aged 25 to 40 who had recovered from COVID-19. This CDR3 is CASRGPFEDGYTF. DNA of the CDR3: TGTGCCTCCAGGGGGCCGTTTGAAGATGGCTACACCTTC.